This T cell receptor (beta chain) originates from a study of blood T cell repertoires in COVID-19. How the authors handled the data: Estimation of nucleated cell counts was performed using reference gene primer amplification. Method: immunoSEQ multiplex PCR; TCRdb's copy keeps in-frame clones and lacks some. V, J and clone size reflect that table, while D and trimming were determined from the DNA. The top ten hold over 2.5% of the sample, which has roughly 200,000 clones, around 85% seen once. The V gene lost 1 base and the J gene lost 5 bases, with 17 bases spanning the gap. This CDR3 comprises 17 residues. The V gene's germline CDR1 is SGHVS and CDR2 FNYEAQ.

The receptor comes from a man aged 55 to 69 with acute or convalescent COVID-19. The material sequenced was peripheral blood. J is TRBJ2-2 and V is TRBV7-6, with D possibly TRBD1 on 5 matching bases. For the CDR3, the DNA is TGTGCCAGCAGCTTAGACGCCAGGGCGAGTATAACCGGGGAGCTGTTTTTT. Its protein product is CASSLDARASITGELFF.